This entry describes one T cell receptor beta chain. In its sample, this clonotype was seen many times. The clone's antigen remains unknown. There are no base qualities to consult, and no much larger clone falls within one base. Moderately to severely active disease, a Clinical Activity Score of at least 3, a NOSPECS grade of at least 4, and a duration under 3 months were present in ophthalmopathy patients. The study excluded patients with uncontrolled infections, other autoimmune diseases, pregnancy or lactation. Clinical symptoms, serum thyroxine and TRAb, thyroid ultrasound, and orbital computed tomography formed the basis for the diagnoses. Ficoll-Paque density gradient centrifugation was used to isolate PBMCs from approximately 10 ml of fresh peripheral blood. Trizol reagent was used to extract total RNA, and RNA quality was then checked on an Agilent 2100 Bioanalyzer. V and J are trimmed by 5 bases and 8 bases, and the gene matches miss 8 bases of the junction. The germline V gene specifies SGHRS as CDR1 and YFSETQ as CDR2. Spanning cysteine to phenylalanine, the CDR3 consists of 14 amino acids. Only the CDR3 DNA is retained, 42 bases long and in frame from the first base.

TCR beta CDR3 regions were amplified from RNA transcripts. For the first round of RT-PCR on the TCR CDR3, the HTBI primer set was used together with the Qiagen OneStep RT-PCR kit. Libraries were constructed in a second round of multiplex PCR, after which size selection and purification were performed. Sequencing of the libraries was done on an Illumina HiSeq2000 using paired-end 100 bp reads. For the original study's pipeline: SOAPnuke was used to process the raw data, removing reads that contained adapters or uncalled bases, had a mean Phred below 15, or lacked an exact match to the constant primer or identifier. COPE v1.2.5 was used to merge the high-quality paired reads, and each unique nucleotide sequence was defined as a clonotype. MiTCR v1.1 was used to align clonotypes to the IMGT TRBV, TRBD and TRBJ reference segments. The analysis was restricted to V-J combinations with a frequency above 0.0001, which together covered over 99% of the repertoires. A TCS score was defined as the ratio between F50 (clonal expansion) and ExV (chaos), using BLOSUM62-based TCRdist between CDR3 peptides within each V-J. Welch's t-statistics and random forest reduced 450 to 600 V-J features to 13, which were used in a naive Bayes classifier (R e1071). TCRdb trimmed the raw reads at Q25, called clones with MiXCR and kept productive beta chains. Each record represents a unique CDR3 protein, reported with the most common genes and DNA among its rows. The V and J calls reflect TCRdb's pipeline rather than the authors' work. This sample lists approximately 620,000 distinct CDR3 sequences; around 15% were detected once. Jointly, the top ten make up less than 3.5% of the sample.

The entry originates in a study of T cells in Graves' hyperthyroidism and ophthalmopathy (dated by TCRdb to about 2019). Context from the whole study: Peripheral blood samples were taken at the time of initial diagnosis, prior to any treatment. TCR V-J signatures able to tell the groups apart were searched for in a discovery cohort of some 97 patients, of whom 43 had Graves' ophthalmopathy and roughly 59 had stable Graves' hyperthyroidism. Once sampling was done, hyperthyroidism patients were given methimazole at a starting dose of 30 mg daily, whereas ophthalmopathy patients were given high-dose intravenous methylprednisolone. The 75 to 100 discovery patients were randomly split 7:3 into training and test sets. In addition, the study compared T-cell repertoires in thyroid tissue and in blood from six Graves' hyperthyroidism patients. An independent validation cohort of about 20 hyperthyroidism patients and more than 15 patients who later progressed to ophthalmopathy tested prospective prediction of ophthalmopathy. The paper describes TCR Vbeta CDR3 sequencing of 135 peripheral blood samples, made up of about 41 ophthalmopathy patients, 70 to 75 hyperthyroidism patients and 17 progressor patients.

Results the study describes overall, beyond this receptor: In validation, progression to ophthalmopathy was predicted by the model with more than 65% sensitivity and roughly 76% specificity, a median of approximately 6.5 months before onset. Blood samples also contained most of the expanded thyroid clonotypes (frequency above 0.001), which suggests that blood repertoires may reflect thyroid immune responses. Sample size was not statistically predetermined, and blinding of investigators to group allocation was not performed. In cross-validation, a model built on a 13 V-J signature told ophthalmopathy apart from stable hyperthyroidism with 87.88% sensitivity and approximately 81% specificity, and in testing the same model reached 80%/75%.

The rearranged chain carries TRBV5-1 and TRBJ2-1; TRBD1 matches 9 bases in the middle. This sequence originates from a woman aged 35 to 49 with Graves' ophthalmopathy. The sequencing input was blood. The nucleotides read TGCGCCAGCAGGAGGGACAGGGCGACTGATGAGCAGTTCTTC. Its protein product is CASRRDRATDEQFF.